This record covers a single T cell receptor (beta chain). There is no known antigen for this receptor. One base away there is no much larger clone; base qualities are not given. This sample was included in a study of blood T cells in healthy people across ages (dated by TCRdb to 2015 to 2017). In terms of the full investigation: Template switching captured roughly one uniquely barcoded TCR beta cDNA molecule per two T cells in model experiments. Age-related changes in TCR beta repertoire diversity were measured in the study by deep sequencing normalized with unique cDNA molecular identifiers. Donors were grouped into four age groups: young (average roughly 17 years), middle-aged (39), aged (approximately 67) and long-lived (just over 80). To avoid experimental bias, donors of different ages were distributed randomly across sequencing lanes. For two donors (one aged 18 to 30 and one aged 80 or older), the study analyzed two additional independent replicas of 1 million unique cDNA reads from the same blood draw.

What the research found in general, with its limitations: Total diversity estimates from one million sequenced T cells were considered lower bounds and underestimates. Because profiling used bulk unsorted PBMCs, naive and antigen-experienced compartments could not be compared conclusively. A strong correlation was found between observed TCR beta diversity and the percentage of naive T cells measured by flow cytometry. As age increased, observed TCR beta diversity per million T cells dropped in a roughly linear way, and a significant reduction was already evident by age 40. The long-lived group showed more naive CD4+ T cells, fewer expanded clones and increased TCR diversity than the aged group, suggesting age selection. Because the CMV infection status of the donors was unknown, age-related changes in expanded clonotypes may potentially have been confounded.

Library preparation was by 5' RACE. The instrument was an Illumina HiSeq 2500. The second PCR ran for roughly 7 to 12 cycles and used a J-beta primer mix along with a sample-barcoded 5' primer. A unique molecular identifier was introduced onto each TCR beta cDNA molecule by a template-switch 5' adaptor carrying 12 random nucleotides. At least 2.5 million CDR3-containing paired-end reads were obtained from each sample. First-strand cDNA was synthesized from all RNA with the Mint cDNA synthesis kit, primed by a TRBC-specific oligonucleotide. Following uracil-DNA glycosylase treatment, a first 18-cycle PCR with universal primers M1SS and BC2_uni_R was performed on all cDNA. Per the source publication's procedure: Each sample was normalized by randomly selecting 1 million high-quality reads, each carrying a distinct molecular identifier. Reads with shared molecular identifiers were discarded instead of being binned into consensus sequences. MiTCR, with a Q25 quality threshold and the strictest error-elimination algorithm, was used for CDR3 identification, clonotype clustering and error correction. A nonparametric unseen species model with Euler transformation was used to estimate a lower bound on total TCR beta diversity. The raw public data were reprocessed by TCRdb itself: fastp quality trimming at Q25, MiXCR clonotype calling, in-frame beta chains only. Under each unique CDR3 protein, matching rows form one entry showing the most common genes and DNA. V and J calls and clone size were set by TCRdb, not the authors. The sample records some 1 million distinct CDR3 sequences, 45% of which are singletons. Approximately 19% of the sample lies in the top ten.

Donors were 30 to 45 systemically healthy Caucasian individuals from Russia aged roughly 6 to 100 years. Ten milliliters of peripheral blood were drawn from each donor into EDTA-treated Vacutainer tubes. Ficoll-Paque density-gradient centrifugation was used to isolate PBMCs, with at least 7 million obtained per sample. Total RNA was extracted from PBMCs with Trizol reagent, with at least 5 micrograms obtained per sample. For every donor, flow cytometry on a PBMC aliquot measured the percentage of naive CD45RAhigh/CD27high T cells. Sequenced sample: blood. The receptor was derived from a woman aged 55-70 years in good health.

The encoded CDR3 is CASSSPDGASGPDSPFYEQYF. The DNA reads TGTGCCAGCAGCTCTCCGGACGGGGCTAGCGGCCCTGATTCCCCCTTCTACGAGCAGTACTTC. Recombination connected TRBV7-8 to TRBJ2-4, and 7 junction bases match TRBD2. The last part of the DNA fits TRBJ2-7 better; the J call may be wrong. The CDR3 goes from the cysteine to the phenylalanine over 21 residues. Left in the record is the CDR3 DNA by itself, 63 bases read in frame from the first base. Taken from the germline V gene, the CDR1 and CDR2 loops are SGHVS and FQNEAQ.